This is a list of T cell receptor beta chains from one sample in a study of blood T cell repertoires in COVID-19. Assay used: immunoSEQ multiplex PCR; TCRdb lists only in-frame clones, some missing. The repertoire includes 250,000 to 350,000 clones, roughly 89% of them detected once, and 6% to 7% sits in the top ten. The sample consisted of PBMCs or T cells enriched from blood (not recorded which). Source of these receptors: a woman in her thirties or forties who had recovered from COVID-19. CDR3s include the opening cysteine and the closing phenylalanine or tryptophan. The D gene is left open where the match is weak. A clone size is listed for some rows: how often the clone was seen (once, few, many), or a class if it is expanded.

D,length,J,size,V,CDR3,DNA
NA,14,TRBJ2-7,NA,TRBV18,CASSPPPQGYEQYF,TGTGCCAGCTCACCACCCCCACAGGGATACGAGCAGTACTTC
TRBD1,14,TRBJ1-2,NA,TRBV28,CASRADRAGYGYTF,TGTGCCAGCAGGGCGGACAGGGCGGGCTATGGCTACACCTTC
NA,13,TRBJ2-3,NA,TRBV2,CANRAGAADTQYF,TGTGCCAACCGGGCAGGGGCAGCAGATACGCAGTATTTT
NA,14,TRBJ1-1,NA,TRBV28,CASSTPGWRTEAFF,TGTGCCAGCAGCACCCCGGGGTGGCGGACTGAAGCTTTCTTT
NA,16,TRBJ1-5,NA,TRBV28,CASSYDLRGRNQPQHF,TGTGCCAGCAGTTATGATCTTAGGGGTCGCAATCAGCCCCAGCATTTT
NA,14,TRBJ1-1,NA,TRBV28,CASASPGGYTEAFF,TGTGCCAGCGCGTCACCGGGGGGATACACTGAAGCTTTCTTT
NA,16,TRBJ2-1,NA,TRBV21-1,CASSNQTSGSYNEQFF,TGTGCCAGCAGCAACCAGACTAGCGGCTCCTACAATGAGCAGTTCTTC
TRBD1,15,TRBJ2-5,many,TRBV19,CASSIGQGEEETQYF,TGTGCCAGTAGTATCGGACAGGGTGAGGAAGAGACCCAGTACTTC
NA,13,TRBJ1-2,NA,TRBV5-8,CASSLGLNYGYTF,TGTGCCAGCAGCTTGGGACTGAACTATGGCTACACCTTC
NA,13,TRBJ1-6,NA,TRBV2,CASRTEAYSPLHF,TGTGCCAGCAGGACAGAAGCCTATTCACCCCTCCACTTT
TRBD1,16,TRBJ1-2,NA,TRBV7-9,CASSLASGTGTYGYTF,TGTGCCAGCAGCTTAGCTTCCGGGACAGGGACCTATGGCTACACCTTC
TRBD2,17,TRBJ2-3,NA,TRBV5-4,CASSPRRGGSLTDTQYF,TGTGCCAGCAGTCCCCGGAGGGGCGGGAGCCTGACAGATACGCAGTATTTT
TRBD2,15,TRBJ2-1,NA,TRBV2,CASETSGSGGGEQFF,TGTGCCAGCGAGACTAGCGGGAGCGGGGGGGGCGAGCAGTTCTTC
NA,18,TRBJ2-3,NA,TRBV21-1,CASSKEAGRVLRTDTQYF,TGTGCCAGCAGCAAAGAGGCGGGAAGGGTTTTAAGGACAGATACGCAGTATTTT
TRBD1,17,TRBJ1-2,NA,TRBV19,CASSTGQIFAPNYGYTF,TGTGCCAGTAGTACGGGACAGATCTTCGCCCCTAACTATGGCTACACCTTC
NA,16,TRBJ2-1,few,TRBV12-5,CASGTSGVGVYNEQFF,TGTGCTAGTGGTACCTCAGGGGTGGGGGTCTACAATGAGCAGTTCTTC
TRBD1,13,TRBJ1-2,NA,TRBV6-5,CAVGQGGNYGYTF,TGTGCCGTGGGACAGGGGGGAAACTATGGCTACACCTTC
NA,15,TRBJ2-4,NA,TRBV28,CASSRGGGGENIQYF,TGTGCCAGCAGTAGGGGAGGAGGCGGCGAAAACATTCAGTACTTC
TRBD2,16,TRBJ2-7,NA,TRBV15,CATSRDTLAGGYEQYF,TGTGCCACCAGCAGAGATACCCTAGCGGGAGGTTACGAGCAGTACTTC
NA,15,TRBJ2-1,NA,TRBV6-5,CASSPTFRSYNEQFF,TGTGCCAGCAGCCCCACTTTCCGAAGCTACAATGAGCAGTTCTTC
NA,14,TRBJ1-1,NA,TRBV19,CASSPWTVNTEAFF,TGTGCCAGTAGTCCCTGGACAGTGAACACTGAAGCTTTCTTT
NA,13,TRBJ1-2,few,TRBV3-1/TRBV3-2,CASSQIPDYGYTF,TGTGCCAGCAGCCAAATACCGGACTATGGCTACACCTTC
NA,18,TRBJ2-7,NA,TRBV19,CASSPIRYRADPPYEQYF,TGTGCCAGTAGTCCCATCCGATACAGGGCGGATCCTCCTTACGAGCAGTACTTC
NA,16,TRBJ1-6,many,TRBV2,CASRASGVAGDSPLHF,TGTGCCAGCAGGGCCTCAGGGGTCGCCGGGGATTCACCCCTCCACTTT
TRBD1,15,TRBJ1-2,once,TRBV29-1,CSAHGWGQGDYGYTF,TGCAGCGCTCACGGGTGGGGACAGGGAGACTATGGCTACACCTTC
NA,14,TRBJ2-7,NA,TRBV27,CASSYRRNSYEQYF,TGTGCCAGCAGTTATCGGCGGAACTCCTACGAGCAGTACTTC
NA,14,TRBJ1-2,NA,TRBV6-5,CASSRNRALYGYTF,TGTGCCAGCAGTCGGAACAGGGCGCTCTATGGCTACACCTTC
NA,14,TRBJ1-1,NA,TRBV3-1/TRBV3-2,CASSQGGANTEAFF,TGTGCCAGCAGCCAAGGCGGGGCAAACACTGAAGCTTTCTTT
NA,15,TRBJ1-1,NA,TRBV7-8,CASSLASKGGTEAFF,TGTGCCAGCAGCTTAGCGAGTAAGGGGGGGACTGAAGCTTTCTTT
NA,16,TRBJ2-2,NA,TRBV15,CATSRGGASGTGELFF,TGTGCCACCAGCAGAGGCGGGGCGAGCGGCACCGGGGAGCTGTTTTTT
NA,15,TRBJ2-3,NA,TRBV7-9,CASSPLGGLTDTQYF,TGTGCCAGCAGCCCTCTGGGGGGACTCACAGATACGCAGTATTTT
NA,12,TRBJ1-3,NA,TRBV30,CAWSVGQGPIYF,TGTGCCTGGAGTGTAGGCCAGGGCCCCATATATTTT